This T cell receptor beta chain came from a study of response to subunit inactivated influenza vaccine. With regard to this clonotype: Its target is not known.

TCRdb re-derived calls from the RT-PCR reads in MiXCR, one entry per CDR3 protein. Counted here are about 540,000 distinct CDR3 sequences, around 21% occurring once; the ten biggest clones make up around 2.8%. Study-level results: The study's authors posited that every seasonal influenza vaccination enlists few new T cells.

Germline lookup yields CDR1 ENHRY and CDR2 SYGVKD. This CDR3 has 16 residues. The V gene lost 0 bases and the J gene lost 6 bases, with 18 bases spanning the gap. These same data were also listed under a study on T cells expressing NK-cell markers. That study reports: Making the TCR beta cDNA relied on 5'RACE template switching with UMIs. It was from sorted CD3+CD56+NKG2C+, CD3+CD56+NKG2C- and CD3+CD56-NKG2C+ T cells that TCR beta repertoires came. Among the eight sequenced donors, seven tested HCMV-seropositive and one tested seronegative. Within several experiments, an anti-gamma-delta TCR antibody kept the sorting limited to alpha-beta TCR T cells.

This sequence was found in a man aged 45-65 years who received an inactivated influenza vaccine. The sample was CD4+ T cells sorted from PBMCs, taken 11 to 12 days after vaccination. The chain links TRBV10-3 to TRBJ2-7, with a tentative D call TRBD2 (8 bases). The CDR3 region is CAISESGVAGQREQYF. Written as DNA, the CDR3 is TGTGCCATCAGTGAGTCAGGGGTAGCGGGACAGCGCGAGCAGTACTTC.